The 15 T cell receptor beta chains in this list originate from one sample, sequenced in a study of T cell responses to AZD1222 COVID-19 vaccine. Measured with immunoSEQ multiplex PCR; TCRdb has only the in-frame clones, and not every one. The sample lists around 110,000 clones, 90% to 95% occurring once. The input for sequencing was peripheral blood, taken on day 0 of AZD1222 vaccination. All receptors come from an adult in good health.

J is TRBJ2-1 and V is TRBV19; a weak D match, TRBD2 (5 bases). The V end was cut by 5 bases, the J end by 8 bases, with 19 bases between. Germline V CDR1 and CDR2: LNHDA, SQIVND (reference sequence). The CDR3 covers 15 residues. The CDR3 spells CASSVLDGLVDEQFF. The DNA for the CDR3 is TGTGCCAGTAGTGTGCTTGATGGACTTGTCGATGAGCAGTTCTTC.

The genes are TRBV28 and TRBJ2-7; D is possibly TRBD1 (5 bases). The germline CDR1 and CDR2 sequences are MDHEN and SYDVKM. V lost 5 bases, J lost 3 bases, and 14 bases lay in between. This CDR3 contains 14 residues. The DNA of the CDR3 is TGTGCCAGCAGTGCGGTAGGGGTCCTCTACGAGCAGTACTTC. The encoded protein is CASSAVGVLYEQYF.

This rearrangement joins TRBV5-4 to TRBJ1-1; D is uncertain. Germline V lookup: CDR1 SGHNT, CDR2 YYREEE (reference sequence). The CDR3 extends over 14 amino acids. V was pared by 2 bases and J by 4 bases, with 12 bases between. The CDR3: CASSLVYRPTEAFF. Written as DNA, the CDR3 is TGTGCCAGCAGCTTAGTATACCGGCCCACTGAAGCTTTCTTT.

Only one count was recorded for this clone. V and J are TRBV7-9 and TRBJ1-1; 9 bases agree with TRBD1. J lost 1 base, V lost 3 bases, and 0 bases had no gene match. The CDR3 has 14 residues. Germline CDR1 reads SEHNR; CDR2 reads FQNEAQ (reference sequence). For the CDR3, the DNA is TGTGCCAGCAGCTTGGGACAGGGGAACACTGAAGCTTTCTTT. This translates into CASSLGQGNTEAFF. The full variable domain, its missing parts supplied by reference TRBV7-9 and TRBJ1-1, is DTGVSQNPRHKITKRGQNVTFRCDPISEHNRLYWYRQTLGQGPEFLTYFQNEAQLEKSRLLSDRFSAERPKGSFSTLEIQRTEQGDSAMYLCASSLGQGNTEAFFGQGTRLTVV.

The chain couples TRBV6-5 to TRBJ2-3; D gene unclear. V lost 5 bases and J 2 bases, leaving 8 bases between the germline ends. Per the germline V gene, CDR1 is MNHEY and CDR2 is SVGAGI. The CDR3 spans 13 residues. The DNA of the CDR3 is TGTGCCAGCAGTATCACGGACACAGATACGCAGTATTTT. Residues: CASSITDTDTQYF.

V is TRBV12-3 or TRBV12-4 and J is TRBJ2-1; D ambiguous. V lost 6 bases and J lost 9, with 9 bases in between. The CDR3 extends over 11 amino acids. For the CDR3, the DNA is TGTGCCAGCAGAAAGATTGTTGAGCAGTTCTTC. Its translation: CASRKIVEQFF.

This chain's CDR3 is CASSLLGDRRLSGANVLTF. CDR3 in DNA: TGTGCCAGCAGTTTATTGGGGGACAGAAGGCTGTCCGGGGCCAACGTCCTGACTTTC. J is TRBJ2-6 and V is TRBV27; 7 bases match TRBD1. Per the germline V gene, CDR1 is MNHEY and CDR2 is SMNVEV (reference sequence). The CDR3 is 19 amino acids. J was trimmed by 4 bases and V by 1 base; bases with no gene match: 13.

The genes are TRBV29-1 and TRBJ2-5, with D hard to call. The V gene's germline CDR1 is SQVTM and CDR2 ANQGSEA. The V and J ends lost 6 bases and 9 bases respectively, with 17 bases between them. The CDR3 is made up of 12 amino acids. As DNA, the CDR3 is TGCAGCGTGGGAACGACGGCTAAGCCCCAGTACTTC. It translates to CSVGTTAKPQYF.

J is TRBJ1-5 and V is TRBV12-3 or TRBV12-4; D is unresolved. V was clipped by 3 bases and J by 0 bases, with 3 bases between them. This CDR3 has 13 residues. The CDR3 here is CASSLTSNQPQHF. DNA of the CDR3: TGTGCCAGCAGTTTGACTAGCAATCAGCCCCAGCATTTT.

CDR3 in amino acids: CASSLLAGAPGELFF. The DNA for the CDR3 is TGTGCCAGCAGCTTACTAGCGGGAGCTCCCGGGGAGCTGTTTTTT. The chain couples TRBV5-4 to TRBJ2-2; 11 bases align to TRBD2. Germline V gene sequence: CDR1 SGHNT, CDR2 YYREEE (reference sequence). The CDR3 is 15 residues long. Trimming removed 2 bases from V and 6 bases from J; junction bases left unmatched: 3. The variable domain in full, completed from reference TRBV5-4 and TRBJ2-2, reads ETGVTQSPTHLIKTRGQQVTLRCSSQSGHNTVSWYQQALGQGPQFIFQYYREEENGRGNFPPRFSGLQFPNYSSELNVNALELDDSALYLCASSLLAGAPGELFFGEGSRLTVL.

CDR3 nucleotides: TGTGCCAGCAGTTCCCCAGGGGCAGCGATCACTGAAGCTTTCTTT. It yields the protein CASSSPGAAITEAFF. The chain uses TRBV28 and TRBJ1-1, with D maybe TRBD1 (6 bases). The CDR3 covers 15 residues. Trimming took off 4 bases at V and 4 bases at J, with 16 bases between the two ends. Germline lookup yields CDR1 MDHEN and CDR2 SYDVKM.

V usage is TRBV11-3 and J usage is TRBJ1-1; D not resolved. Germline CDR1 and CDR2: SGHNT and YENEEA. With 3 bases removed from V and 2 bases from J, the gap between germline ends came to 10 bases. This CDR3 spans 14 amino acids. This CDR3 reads CASSFGLSNTEAFF. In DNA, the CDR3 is TGTGCCAGCAGCTTTGGGCTTTCTAACACTGAAGCTTTCTTT.

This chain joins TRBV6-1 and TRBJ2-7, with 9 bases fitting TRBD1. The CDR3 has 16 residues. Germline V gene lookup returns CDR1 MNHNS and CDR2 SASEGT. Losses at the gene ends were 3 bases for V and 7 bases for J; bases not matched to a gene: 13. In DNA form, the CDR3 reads TGTGCCAGCAGTGAGAGCTTCGGGACAGGGCCCCGGGAGCAGTACTTC. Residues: CASSESFGTGPREQYF.

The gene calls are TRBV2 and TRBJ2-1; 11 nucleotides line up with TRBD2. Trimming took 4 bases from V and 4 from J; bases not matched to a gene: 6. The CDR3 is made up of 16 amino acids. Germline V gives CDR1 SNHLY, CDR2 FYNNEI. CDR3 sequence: CASSVTSGREYNEQFF. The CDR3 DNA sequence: TGTGCCAGCAGTGTTACTAGCGGGAGAGAATACAATGAGCAGTTCTTC.

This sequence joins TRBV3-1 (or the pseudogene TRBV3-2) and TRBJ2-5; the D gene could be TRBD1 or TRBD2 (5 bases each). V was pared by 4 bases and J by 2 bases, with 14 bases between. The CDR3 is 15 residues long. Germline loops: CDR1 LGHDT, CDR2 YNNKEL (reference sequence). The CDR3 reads CASSRLGTGQETQYF. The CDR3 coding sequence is TGTGCCAGCAGCCGTCTGGGGACGGGGCAAGAGACCCAGTACTTC.